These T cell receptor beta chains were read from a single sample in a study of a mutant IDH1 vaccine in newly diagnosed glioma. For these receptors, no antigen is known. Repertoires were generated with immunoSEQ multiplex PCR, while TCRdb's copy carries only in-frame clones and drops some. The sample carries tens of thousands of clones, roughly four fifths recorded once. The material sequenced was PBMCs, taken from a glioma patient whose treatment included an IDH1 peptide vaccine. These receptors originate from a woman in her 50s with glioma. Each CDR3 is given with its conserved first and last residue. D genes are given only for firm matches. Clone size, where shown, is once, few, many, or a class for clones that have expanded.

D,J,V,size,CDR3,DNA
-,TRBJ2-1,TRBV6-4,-,CASSPDSSYNEQFF,TGTGCCAGCAGTCCGGACAGCTCCTACAATGAGCAGTTCTTC
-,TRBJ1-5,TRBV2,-,CASRLQSGVSNQPQHF,TGTGCCAGCAGACTTCAATCGGGTGTTAGCAATCAGCCCCAGCATTTT
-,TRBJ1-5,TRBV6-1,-,CASSEALAGANNQPQHF,TGTGCCAGCAGTGAAGCGCTTGCAGGGGCTAACAATCAGCCCCAGCATTTT
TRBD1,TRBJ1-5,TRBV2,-,CASRTTGIQQPQHF,TGTGCCAGCAGGACGACAGGGATTCAGCAGCCCCAGCATTTT
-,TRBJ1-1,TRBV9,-,CASSRPVQGEDTEAFF,TGTGCCAGCAGCCGACCAGTCCAGGGTGAGGACACTGAAGCTTTCTTT
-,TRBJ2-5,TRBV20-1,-,CSASPKETQYF,TGCAGTGCTAGCCCCAAAGAGACCCAGTACTTC
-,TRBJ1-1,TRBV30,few,CAWSVQFNGAFF,TGTGCCTGGAGTGTACAGTTTAATGGAGCTTTCTTT
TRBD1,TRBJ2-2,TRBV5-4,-,CASSVQGARWGELFF,TGTGCCAGCAGCGTTCAGGGGGCGCGTTGGGGGGAGCTGTTTTTT
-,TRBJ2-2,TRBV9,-,CASSVAGDTGELFF,TGTGCCAGCAGCGTAGCTGGGGACACCGGGGAGCTGTTTTTT
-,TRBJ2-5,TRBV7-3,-,CASRDGTNPQETQYF,TGTGCCAGCAGGGATGGGACAAACCCGCAAGAGACCCAGTACTTC
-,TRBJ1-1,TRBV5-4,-,CASSPGLNTEAFF,TGTGCCAGCAGCCCCGGACTGAACACTGAAGCTTTCTTT
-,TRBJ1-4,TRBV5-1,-,CASSPDGGLHEKLFF,TGCGCCAGCAGCCCCGACGGGGGGCTTCATGAAAAACTGTTTTTT
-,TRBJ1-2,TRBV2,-,CASIITGKDYGYTF,TGTGCCAGCATAATTACAGGGAAGGACTATGGCTACACCTTC
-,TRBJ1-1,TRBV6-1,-,CASSEAGTANTEAFF,TGTGCCAGCAGTGAAGCCGGGACGGCGAACACTGAAGCTTTCTTT
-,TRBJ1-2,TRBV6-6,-,CASSNTDRSVTF,TGTGCCAGCAGTAACACGGACCGCTCCGTCACCTTC
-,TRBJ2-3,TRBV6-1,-,CASSDGGWGTDTQYF,TGTGCCAGCAGTGATGGGGGTTGGGGCACAGATACGCAGTATTTT
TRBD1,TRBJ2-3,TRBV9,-,CASSVRWTGMGTDTQYF,TGTGCCAGCAGCGTAAGATGGACAGGGATGGGCACAGATACGCAGTATTTT
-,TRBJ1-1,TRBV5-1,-,CASAFTGSGTEAFF,TGCGCCAGCGCGTTTACAGGGTCAGGCACTGAAGCTTTCTTT
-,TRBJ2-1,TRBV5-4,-,CAVARESYNEQFF,TGTGCCGTCGCACGAGAATCCTACAATGAGCAGTTCTTC
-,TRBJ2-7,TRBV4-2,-,CASSQDFWSSYEQYF,TGTGCCAGCAGCCAAGATTTTTGGAGCTCCTACGAGCAGTACTTC
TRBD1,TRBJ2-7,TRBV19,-,CASSIGTGIHYEQYF,TGTGCCAGTAGTATCGGGACAGGGATTCACTACGAGCAGTACTTC
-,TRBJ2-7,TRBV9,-,CASSVGTNNGYEQYF,TGTGCCAGCAGCGTAGGGACAAATAACGGCTACGAGCAGTACTTC
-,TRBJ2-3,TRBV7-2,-,CASGGRSTDTQYF,TGTGCCAGCGGTGGCAGGAGCACAGATACGCAGTATTTT
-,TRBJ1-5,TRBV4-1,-,CASSQEQRRSQPQHF,TGCGCCAGCAGCCAAGAACAACGGAGAAGTCAGCCCCAGCATTTT
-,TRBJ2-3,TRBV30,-,CAWSAQESDTQYF,TGTGCCTGGAGTGCCCAGGAATCAGATACGCAGTATTTT
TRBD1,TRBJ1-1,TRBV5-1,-,CASSGGTGANTEAFF,TGCGCCAGCAGCGGGGGGACAGGAGCGAACACTGAAGCTTTCTTT
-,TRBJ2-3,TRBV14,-,CASSPMVGGQGTQYF,TGTGCCAGCAGCCCCATGGTCGGGGGGCAAGGGACGCAGTATTTT
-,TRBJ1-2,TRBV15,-,CATSREGNGYTF,TGTGCCACCAGCAGAGAGGGGAATGGCTACACCTTC
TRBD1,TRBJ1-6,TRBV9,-,CASSDRREGANSPLHF,TGTGCCAGCAGCGACCGACGAGAGGGGGCTAATTCACCCCTCCACTTT
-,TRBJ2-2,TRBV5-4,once,CASSFRRTADTGELFF,TGTGCCAGCAGCTTCAGAAGGACGGCGGACACCGGGGAGCTGTTTTTT
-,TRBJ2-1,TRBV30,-,CAWSVTANEQFF,TGTGCCTGGAGTGTGACAGCCAATGAGCAGTTCTTC
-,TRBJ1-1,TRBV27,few,CASRDRYTEAFF,TGTGCCAGCAGGGACAGATATACTGAAGCTTTCTTT
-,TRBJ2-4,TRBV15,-,CATSRDLLAKNIQYF,TGTGCCACCAGCAGAGATCTACTAGCCAAAAACATTCAGTACTTC
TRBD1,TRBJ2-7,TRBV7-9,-,CASSSSITGEGAYEQYF,TGTGCCAGCAGCTCGTCTATTACAGGGGAAGGGGCCTACGAGCAGTACTTC
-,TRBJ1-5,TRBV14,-,CASSQAAGVQPQHF,TGTGCCAGCAGCCAGGCCGCAGGGGTCCAGCCCCAGCATTTT
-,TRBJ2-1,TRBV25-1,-,CASSQSRLYNEQFF,TGTGCCAGCAGTCAAAGCCGGCTGTACAATGAGCAGTTCTTC
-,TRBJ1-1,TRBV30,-,CAWKLIAGPTEAFF,TGTGCCTGGAAACTGATAGCAGGGCCCACTGAAGCTTTCTTT
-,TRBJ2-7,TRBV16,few,CASSPRQREQYF,TGTGCCAGCAGCCCACGACAGAGGGAGCAGTACTTC
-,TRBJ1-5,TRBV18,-,CASSPRSGVPEPQHF,TGTGCCAGCTCACCACGTTCCGGGGTACCAGAGCCCCAGCATTTT
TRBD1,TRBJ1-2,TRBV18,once,CASSPTGGNYGYTF,TGTGCCAGCTCACCAACAGGGGGAAACTATGGCTACACCTTC
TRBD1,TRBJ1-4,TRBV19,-,CASSMMGQGGEKLFF,TGTGCCAGTAGTATGATGGGACAGGGGGGCGAAAAACTGTTTTTT
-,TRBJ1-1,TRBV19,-,CASSTRPRANTEAFF,TGTGCCAGTAGTACAAGACCACGGGCGAACACTGAAGCTTTCTTT
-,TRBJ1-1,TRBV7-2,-,CASSLGETEAFF,TGTGCCAGCAGCTTAGGCGAAACTGAAGCTTTCTTT
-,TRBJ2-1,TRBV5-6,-,CASSIRRTAAYNEQFF,TGTGCCAGCAGCATACGTCGGACAGCCGCCTACAATGAGCAGTTCTTC
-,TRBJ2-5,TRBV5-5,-,CASSFPGLQETQYF,TGTGCCAGCAGCTTTCCGGGGCTCCAAGAGACCCAGTACTTC
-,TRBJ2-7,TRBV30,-,CAWSGQGYEQYF,TGTGCCTGGAGCGGACAAGGGTACGAGCAGTACTTC
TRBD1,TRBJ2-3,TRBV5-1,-,CASSEAGQGVTDTQYF,TGCGCCAGCAGCGAAGCGGGACAGGGGGTCACAGATACGCAGTATTTT
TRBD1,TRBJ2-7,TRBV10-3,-,CAISELTGADEQYF,TGTGCCATCAGTGAGCTGACAGGGGCGGACGAGCAGTACTTC
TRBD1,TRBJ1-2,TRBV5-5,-,CASSLMGGQAGYGYTF,TGTGCCAGCAGCTTGATGGGGGGACAGGCTGGCTATGGCTACACCTTC
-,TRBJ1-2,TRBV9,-,CASSQPGGGGGYTF,TGTGCCAGCAGCCAACCGGGCGGGGGCGGGGGCTACACCTTC
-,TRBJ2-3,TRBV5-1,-,CASSLEGSFDTQYF,TGCGCCAGCAGCTTGGAAGGTAGCTTCGATACGCAGTATTTT
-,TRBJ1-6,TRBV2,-,CASRSRGRNSPLHF,TGTGCCAGCAGAAGCAGGGGCCGAAATTCACCCCTCCACTTT
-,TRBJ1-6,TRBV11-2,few,CASSLEGAVSPLHF,TGTGCCAGCAGCTTAGAGGGGGCCGTATCACCCCTCCACTTT
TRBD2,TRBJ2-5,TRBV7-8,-,CASSLVGLTSGETQYF,TGTGCCAGCAGCTTAGTCGGTTTGACTAGCGGGGAGACCCAGTACTTC
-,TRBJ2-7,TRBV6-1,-,CASSGFGQLYEQYF,TGTGCCAGCAGTGGTTTTGGACAGCTCTACGAGCAGTACTTC
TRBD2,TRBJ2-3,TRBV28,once,CASSLTPALGGTQYF,TGTGCCAGCAGCCTTACACCGGCCTTGGGAGGGACGCAGTATTTT
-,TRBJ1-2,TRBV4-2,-,CASSQGRGANYGYTF,TGTGCCAGCAGCCAAGGACGAGGAGCTAACTATGGCTACACCTTC
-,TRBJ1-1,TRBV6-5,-,CASSPTNPVGPEAFF,TGTGCCAGCAGTCCTACTAACCCCGTGGGGCCTGAAGCTTTCTTT
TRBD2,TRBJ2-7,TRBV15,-,CATSSPGTSGGSTYEQYF,TGTGCCACCAGCAGCCCCGGGACTAGCGGGGGGTCTACCTACGAGCAGTACTTC